This T cell receptor (beta chain) was found in a study of PD-L1 blockade in urothelial cancer. Overall study: About 90% of the roughly 30 patients were men with bladder-origin urothelial cancer. Patients' histories included 0 to 3 prior chemotherapy regimens. Blood yielded a median of around 150,000 T cells per sample.

Spiking each PCR with synthetic TCR analog templates was performed. Assay: immunoSEQ multiplex PCR; the TCRdb copy retains only in-frame clones and omits some. The sample carries nearly 45,000 clones, 70% to 90% recorded once. This sample's time point: pretreatment peripheral blood. Germline CDR1 MNHEY, CDR2 SMNVEV (reference sequence). Trimming at V came to 4 bases and at J to 1 base, leaving 2 bases not matched to a gene. The CDR3 extends over 14 amino acids. The TCR originated in a donor at least 40 years old with urothelial cancer. The rearrangement links TRBV27 to TRBJ2-3, with 7 positions matching TRBD2. The sample consisted of PBMCs, taken around atezolizumab (anti-PD-L1) treatment. DNA for the CDR3: TGTGCCAGCAGTTGGACTAGTCGCACAGATACGCAGTATTTT. Amino acids: CASSWTSRTDTQYF.